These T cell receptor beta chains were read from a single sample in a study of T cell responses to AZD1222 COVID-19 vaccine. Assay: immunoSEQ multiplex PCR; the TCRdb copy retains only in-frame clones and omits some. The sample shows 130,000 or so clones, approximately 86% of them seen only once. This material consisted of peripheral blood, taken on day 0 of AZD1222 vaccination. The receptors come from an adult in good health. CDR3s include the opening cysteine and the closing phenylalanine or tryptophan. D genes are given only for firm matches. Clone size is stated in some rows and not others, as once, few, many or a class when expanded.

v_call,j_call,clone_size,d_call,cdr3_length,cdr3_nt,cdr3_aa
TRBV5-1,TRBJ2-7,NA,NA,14,TGCGCCAGCAGCTCGGACAGTACGATTTACGAGCAGTACTTC,CASSSDSTIYEQYF
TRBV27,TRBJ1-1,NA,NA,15,TGTGCCAGCAGTTTATCAGAGAGCGGAATCACTGAAGCTTTCTTT,CASSLSESGITEAFF
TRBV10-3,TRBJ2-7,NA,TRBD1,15,TGTGCCATCAGGAAACCTCGGGACAGGGGATACGAGCAGTACTTC,CAIRKPRDRGYEQYF
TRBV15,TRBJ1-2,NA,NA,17,TGTGCCACCAGCAGTCCGACTTTCAGGGGATCTAACTATGGCTACACCTTC,CATSSPTFRGSNYGYTF
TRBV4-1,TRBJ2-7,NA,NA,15,TGCGCCAGCAGCCAGGTAGCGTCGGTCCCCTACGAGCAGTACTTC,CASSQVASVPYEQYF
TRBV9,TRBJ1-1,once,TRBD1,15,TGTGCCAGCAGCGCCCAAACAGGGGTAGGGACTGAAGCTTTCTTT,CASSAQTGVGTEAFF
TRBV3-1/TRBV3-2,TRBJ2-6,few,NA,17,TGTGCCAGCAGCCAAGATCTCCGGCAGGCTGGGGCCAACGTCCTGACTTTC,CASSQDLRQAGANVLTF
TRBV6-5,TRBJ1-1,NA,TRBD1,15,TGTGCCAGCAGACGACAGGGGGCGCTTCGTACTGAAGCTTTCTTT,CASRRQGALRTEAFF
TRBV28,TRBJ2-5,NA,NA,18,TGTGCCAGCAGTTACCTACCCCGGCTAGCGATCGAAGAAAGGACCCAGTACTTC,CASSYLPRLAIEERTQYF
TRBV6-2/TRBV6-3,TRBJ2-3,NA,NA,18,TGTGCCAGCAGTTGGAATCGCGGCGGATTGGGGTTGGGAGACACGCAGTATTTT,CASSWNRGGLGLGDTQYF
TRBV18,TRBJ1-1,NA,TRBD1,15,TGTGCCAGCTCACCACGGCAGGGGGAAAACACTGAAGCTTTCTTT,CASSPRQGENTEAFF
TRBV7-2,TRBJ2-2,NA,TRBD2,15,TGTGCCAGCAGCAACGGGGGGGATAACACCGGGGAGCTGTTTTTT,CASSNGGDNTGELFF
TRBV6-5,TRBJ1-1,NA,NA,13,TGTGCCAGCAATTCCCGCCGGAAAAATCGAGCTTTCTTT,CASNSRRKNRAFF
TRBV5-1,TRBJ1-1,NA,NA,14,TGCGCCAGCAGCAAAACGGACGGGAACACTGAAGCTTTCTTT,CASSKTDGNTEAFF
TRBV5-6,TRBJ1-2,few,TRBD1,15,TGTGCCAGCAGCTTGGCGACAGGGGGCGTCTATGGCTACACCTTC,CASSLATGGVYGYTF
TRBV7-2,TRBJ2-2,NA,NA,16,TGTGCCAGCAGCCCAAATCTGGGGGCGTACACCGGGGAGCTGTTTTTT,CASSPNLGAYTGELFF
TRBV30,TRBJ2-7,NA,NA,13,TGTGCCTGGAGTCCATTGACAGGCTACGAGCAGTACTTC,CAWSPLTGYEQYF
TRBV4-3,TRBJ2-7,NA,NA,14,TGCGCCAGCAGCCAAGATACAGGGCTCTACGAGCAGTACTTC,CASSQDTGLYEQYF
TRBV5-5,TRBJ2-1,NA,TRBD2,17,TGTGCCAGCAGCTTGGAGTTCTTGGCGGGGGCCTACAATGAGCAGTTCTTC,CASSLEFLAGAYNEQFF
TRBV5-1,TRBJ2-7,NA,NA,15,TGCGCCAGCAGCTTGGCTGGGTCTAGCTCCTACGAGCAGTACTTC,CASSLAGSSSYEQYF
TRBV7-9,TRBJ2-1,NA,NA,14,TGTGCCAGCAGCGCGACAGGTTCCTACAATGAGCAGTTCTTC,CASSATGSYNEQFF
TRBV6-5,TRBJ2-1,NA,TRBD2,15,TGTGCCAGCAAGAGGGGTCTAGCGGGAGTCAATGAGCAGTTCTTC,CASKRGLAGVNEQFF
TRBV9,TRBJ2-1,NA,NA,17,TGTGCCAGCAGCGTACATAACAGGGTCGGGGGCTACAATGAGCAGTTCTTC,CASSVHNRVGGYNEQFF
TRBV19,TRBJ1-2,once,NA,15,TGTGCCAGTAGCCCTTGGGTGACAGACTACCCTGGCTACACCTTC,CASSPWVTDYPGYTF
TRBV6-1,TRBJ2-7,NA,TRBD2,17,TGTGCCAGCAGTGAAGTGGCTAGCGGGGGGGTCCCCTACGAGCAGTACTTC,CASSEVASGGVPYEQYF
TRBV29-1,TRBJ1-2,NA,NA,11,TGCAGCGTCGGTGATGAAGGGTTTGATGCCTTC,CSVGDEGFDAF
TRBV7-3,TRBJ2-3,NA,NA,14,TGTGCCAGCAGCTTAACCGGAGCGACGGGGACGCAGTATTTT,CASSLTGATGTQYF
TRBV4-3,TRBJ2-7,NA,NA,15,TGCGCCAGCAGCCAATTGTTTAGCGGTTCCTACGAGCAGTACTTC,CASSQLFSGSYEQYF
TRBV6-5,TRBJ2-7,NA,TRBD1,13,TGTGCCAGCAGTCACACAGGGGAAGACGAGCAGTACTTC,CASSHTGEDEQYF
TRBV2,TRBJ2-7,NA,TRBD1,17,TGTGCCAGCAGTGTACCGTCTGGACAGGTGAAATTATACGAGCAGTACTTC,CASSVPSGQVKLYEQYF
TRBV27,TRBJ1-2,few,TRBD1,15,TGTGCCAGCAGTCTGAACAGGGGTCGAGGCTATGGCTACACCTTC,CASSLNRGRGYGYTF
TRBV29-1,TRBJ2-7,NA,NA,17,TGCAGCGTTGAAGCCAGAGGGCAGACCGCCTCTTCCTACGAGCAGTACTTC,CSVEARGQTASSYEQYF
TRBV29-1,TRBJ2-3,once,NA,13,TGCAGCGTTGATTTGGGGCAAGCGGAGACGCAGTATTTT,CSVDLGQAETQYF
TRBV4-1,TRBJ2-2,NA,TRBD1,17,TGCGCCAGCAGCCAAGGGGGAAGGGGGCGCGTTGGCGGGGAGCTGTTTTTT,CASSQGGRGRVGGELFF
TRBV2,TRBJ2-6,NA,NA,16,TGTGCCAGCAGTGAACTTGGCCTCTCTGGGGCCAACGTCCTGACTTTC,CASSELGLSGANVLTF
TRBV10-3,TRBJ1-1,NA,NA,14,TGTGCCATCAAGGATGAATGGGGTAACACTGAAGCTTTCTTT,CAIKDEWGNTEAFF
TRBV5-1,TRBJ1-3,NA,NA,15,TGCGCCAGCAGCCCTGAGGGGGGGCCGGGAAACACCATATATTTT,CASSPEGGPGNTIYF
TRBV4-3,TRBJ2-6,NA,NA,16,TGCGCCAGCAGCCAAGATTTCACTAGCGGGGCCAACGTCCTGACTTTC,CASSQDFTSGANVLTF
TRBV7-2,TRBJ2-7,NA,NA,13,TGTGCCAGCAGCTCGCGGGACTCCTACGAGCAGTACTTC,CASSSRDSYEQYF
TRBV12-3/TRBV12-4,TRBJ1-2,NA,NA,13,TGTGCCAGCAGTCCCCGGGTGGTGACTGGCTACACCTTC,CASSPRVVTGYTF
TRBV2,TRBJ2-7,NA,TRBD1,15,TGTGCCAGCAGTGAGGGCGAACAGGGGCGATACGAGCAGTACTTC,CASSEGEQGRYEQYF
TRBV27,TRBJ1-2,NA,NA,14,TGTGCCAGCAGTTTACACGGCCAGAGCTATGGCTACACCTTC,CASSLHGQSYGYTF
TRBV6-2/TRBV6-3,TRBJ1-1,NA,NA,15,TGTGCCAGCAGTGGGTGGGGGGGTTGGAGCGTTGAAGCTTTCTTT,CASSGWGGWSVEAFF
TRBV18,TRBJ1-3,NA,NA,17,TGTGCCAGCTCACTTGCCGGGACAACAAGCTCTGGAAACACCATATATTTT,CASSLAGTTSSGNTIYF